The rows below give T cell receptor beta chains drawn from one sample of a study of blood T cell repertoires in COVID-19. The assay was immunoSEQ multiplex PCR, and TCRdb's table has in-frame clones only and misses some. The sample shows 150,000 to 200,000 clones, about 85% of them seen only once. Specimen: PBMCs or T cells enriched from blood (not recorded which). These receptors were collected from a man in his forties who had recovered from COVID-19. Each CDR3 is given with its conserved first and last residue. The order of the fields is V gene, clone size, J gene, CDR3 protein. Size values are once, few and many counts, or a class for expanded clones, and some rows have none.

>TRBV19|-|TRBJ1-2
CASSPGQGANYGYTF
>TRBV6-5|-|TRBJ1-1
CASRQKQVWNTEAFF
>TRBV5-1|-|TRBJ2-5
CASRLRDRAAETQYF
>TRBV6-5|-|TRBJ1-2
CASSHDRGREGYTF
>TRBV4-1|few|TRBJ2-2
CASSQQRQYTGELFF
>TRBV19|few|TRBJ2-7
CASQEVGGAYEQYF
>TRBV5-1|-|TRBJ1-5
CASSHEPSQPQHF
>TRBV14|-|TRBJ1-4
CASSPPGQGREKLFF
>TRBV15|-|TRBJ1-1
CATSRAGQGLEAFF
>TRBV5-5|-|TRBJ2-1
CASSLSELGTGRNEQFF
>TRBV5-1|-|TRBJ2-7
CASSLEGSGTYEQYF
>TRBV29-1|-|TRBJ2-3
CSVEGDGGLDTQYF
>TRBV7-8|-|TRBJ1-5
CASSRMGLGRQNQPQHF
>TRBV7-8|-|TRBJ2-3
CATIGLATDTQYF
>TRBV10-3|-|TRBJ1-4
CAIRADPPEKLFF
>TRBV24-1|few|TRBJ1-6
CATSERETLSSYNSPLHF
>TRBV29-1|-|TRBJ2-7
CSIKAGNGVYEQYF
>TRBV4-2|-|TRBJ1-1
CASSQAVTMNTEAFF
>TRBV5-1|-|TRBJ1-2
CASSLHPGQGIYGYTF
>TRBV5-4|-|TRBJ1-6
CASSSMDSGYSPLHF
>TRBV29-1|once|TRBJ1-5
CSVADRGGQPQHF
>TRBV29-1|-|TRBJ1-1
CSVGGGGTEAFF
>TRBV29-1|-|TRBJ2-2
CSAGGTGMIGELFF
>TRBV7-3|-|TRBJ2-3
CASSLGLTDTQYF
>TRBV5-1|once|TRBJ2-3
CASSTEGLDTQYF
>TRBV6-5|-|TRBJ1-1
CASRPDRGRSFF
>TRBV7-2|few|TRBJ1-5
CASSFHSNQPQHF
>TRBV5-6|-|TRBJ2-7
CASSSSGRGNEQYF
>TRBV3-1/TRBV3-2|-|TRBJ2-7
CASSQEGTSIYEQYF
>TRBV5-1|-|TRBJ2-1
CASSATGANLDEQFF
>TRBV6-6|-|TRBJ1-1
CASIDTEAFF
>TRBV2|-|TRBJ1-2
CASSQGQGGHYGYTF
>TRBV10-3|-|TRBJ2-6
CATSFGERAGANVLTF
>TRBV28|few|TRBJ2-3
CASSMTGDSTDTQYF
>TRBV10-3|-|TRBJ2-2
CAIRRMSGELFF
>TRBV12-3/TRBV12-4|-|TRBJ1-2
CASRGLLDYGYTF
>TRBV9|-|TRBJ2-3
CASSVIGGGVTDTQYF
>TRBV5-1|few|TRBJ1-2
CATAPGQKDGYTF
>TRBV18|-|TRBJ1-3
CASSPTQYGNTIYF
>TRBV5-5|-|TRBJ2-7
CASSYGRGAIEQYF
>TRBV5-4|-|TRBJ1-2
CASSLGQMKNYGYTF
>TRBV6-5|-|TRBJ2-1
CASKLGTGWNNEQFF
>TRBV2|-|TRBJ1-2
CASSVKALTNYGYTF
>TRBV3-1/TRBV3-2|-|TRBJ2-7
CASSPRSNEQYF
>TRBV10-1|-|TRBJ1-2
CASSLEDRDRAGGYTF
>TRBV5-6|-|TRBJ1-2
CASSSDGGWRGYTF
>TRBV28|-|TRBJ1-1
CASNPGTPYTEAFF
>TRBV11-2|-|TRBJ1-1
CASSPSGVLTEAFF
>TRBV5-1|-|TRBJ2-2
CASSSVTGDTGELFF
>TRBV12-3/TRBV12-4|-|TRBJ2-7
CASSFRQHYEQYF
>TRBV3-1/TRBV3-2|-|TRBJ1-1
CASSQVTGLWTEAFF
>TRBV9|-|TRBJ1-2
CASSPQGDSGYTF
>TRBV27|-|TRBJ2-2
CASAMVRANTGELFF
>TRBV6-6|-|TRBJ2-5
CASSPLVVTSGPKQTQYF
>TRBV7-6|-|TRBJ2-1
CASSIGTSGLTSPYNEQFF